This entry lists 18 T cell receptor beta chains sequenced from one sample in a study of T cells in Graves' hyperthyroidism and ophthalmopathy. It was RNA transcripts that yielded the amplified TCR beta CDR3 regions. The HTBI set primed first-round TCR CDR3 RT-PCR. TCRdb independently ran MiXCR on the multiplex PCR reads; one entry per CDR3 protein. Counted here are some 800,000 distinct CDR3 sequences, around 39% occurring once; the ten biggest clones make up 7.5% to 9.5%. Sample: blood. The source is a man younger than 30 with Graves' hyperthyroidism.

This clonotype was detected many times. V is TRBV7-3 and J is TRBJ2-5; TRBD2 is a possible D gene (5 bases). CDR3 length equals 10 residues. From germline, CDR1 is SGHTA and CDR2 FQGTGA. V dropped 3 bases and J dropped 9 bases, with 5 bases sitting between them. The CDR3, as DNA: TGTGCCAGCAGCTTGAGGGCCCAGTACTTC. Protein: CASSLRAQYF.

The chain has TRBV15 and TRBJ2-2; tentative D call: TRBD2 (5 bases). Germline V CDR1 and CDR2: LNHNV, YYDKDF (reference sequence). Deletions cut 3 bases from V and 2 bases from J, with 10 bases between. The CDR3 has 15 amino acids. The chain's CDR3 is CATSSGGLNTGELFF. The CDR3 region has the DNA TGTGCCACCAGCAGCGGCGGGCTAAACACCGGGGAGCTGTTTTTT.

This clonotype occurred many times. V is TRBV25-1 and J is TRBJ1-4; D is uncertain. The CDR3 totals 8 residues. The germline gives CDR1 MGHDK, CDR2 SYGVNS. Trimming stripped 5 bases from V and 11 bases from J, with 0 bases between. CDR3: CASSKLFF. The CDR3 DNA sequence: TGTGCCAGCAGTAAACTGTTTTTT.

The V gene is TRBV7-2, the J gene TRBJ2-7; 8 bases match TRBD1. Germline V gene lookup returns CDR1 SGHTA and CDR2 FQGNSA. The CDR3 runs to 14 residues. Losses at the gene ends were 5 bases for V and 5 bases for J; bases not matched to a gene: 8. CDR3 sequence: CASSHGTGVDEQYF. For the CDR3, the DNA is TGTGCCAGCAGCCACGGGACAGGCGTAGACGAGCAGTACTTC.

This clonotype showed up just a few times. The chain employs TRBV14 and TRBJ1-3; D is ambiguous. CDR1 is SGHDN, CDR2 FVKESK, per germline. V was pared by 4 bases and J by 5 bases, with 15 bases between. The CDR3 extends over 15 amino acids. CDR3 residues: CASSPTARLRNTIYF. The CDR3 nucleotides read TGTGCCAGCAGCCCGACTGCCCGCTTAAGAAACACCATATATTTT.

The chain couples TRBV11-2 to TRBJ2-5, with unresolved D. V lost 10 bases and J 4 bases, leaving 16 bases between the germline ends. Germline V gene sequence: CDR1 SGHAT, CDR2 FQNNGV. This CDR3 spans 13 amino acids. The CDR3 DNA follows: TGTGCCACCCAAGACTCGCCGGGAGAGACCCAGTACTTC. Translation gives CATQDSPGETQYF.

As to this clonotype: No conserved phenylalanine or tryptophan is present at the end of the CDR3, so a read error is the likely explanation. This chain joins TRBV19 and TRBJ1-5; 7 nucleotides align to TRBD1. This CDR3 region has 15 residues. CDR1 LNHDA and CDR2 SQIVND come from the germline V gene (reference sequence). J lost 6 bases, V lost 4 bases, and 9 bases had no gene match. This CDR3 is CASSRRTGHFQPQHL. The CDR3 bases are TGTGCCAGTAGTAGACGGACAGGTCATTTTCAGCCCCAGCATCTT.

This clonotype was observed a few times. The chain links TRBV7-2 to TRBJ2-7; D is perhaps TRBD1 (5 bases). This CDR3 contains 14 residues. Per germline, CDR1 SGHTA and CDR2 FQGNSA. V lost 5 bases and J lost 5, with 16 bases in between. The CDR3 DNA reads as TGTGCCAGCAGCCTCGGCGCAGGGTTCCACGAGCAGTACTTC. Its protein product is CASSLGAGFHEQYF.

The CDR3 reads CASSYPPGRGSYEQYF. The CDR3, as DNA: TGTGCCAGCAGTTACCCCCCCGGGCGGGGCTCCTACGAGCAGTACTTC. The rearrangement joins TRBV6-5 to TRBJ2-7, with D possibly being TRBD2 (6 bases). From germline, CDR1 is MNHEY and CDR2 SVGAGI. Between the trimmed V and J ends, which lost 2 bases and 0 bases, there was a span of 14 bases. The CDR3 runs 16 residues.

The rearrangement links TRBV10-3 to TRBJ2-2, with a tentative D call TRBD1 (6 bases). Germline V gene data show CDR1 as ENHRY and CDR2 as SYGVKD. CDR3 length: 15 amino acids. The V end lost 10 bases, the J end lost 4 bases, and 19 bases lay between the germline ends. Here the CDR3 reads CASSPQGYGTGELFF. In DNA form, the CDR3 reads TGTGCCAGCAGCCCGCAGGGGTACGGCACCGGGGAGCTGTTTTTT.

The CDR3 DNA sequence: TGTGCCAGCAGCTTAAGTGGGGGGAAGCTCAACGAGCAGTACTTC. Encoded protein: CASSLSGGKLNEQYF. The V call is TRBV7-9, the J call TRBJ2-7; tentatively, D is TRBD2 (6 bases). The CDR3 is 15 residues long. V dropped 2 bases and J dropped 5 bases, with 16 bases sitting between them. The germline V gene has CDR1 SEHNR and CDR2 FQNEAQ (reference sequence).

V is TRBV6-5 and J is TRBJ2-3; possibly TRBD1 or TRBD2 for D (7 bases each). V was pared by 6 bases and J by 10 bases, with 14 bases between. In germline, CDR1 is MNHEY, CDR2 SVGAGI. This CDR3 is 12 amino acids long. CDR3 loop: CASSEQGRAQYF. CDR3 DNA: TGTGCCAGCAGCGAACAGGGGAGGGCGCAGTATTTT.

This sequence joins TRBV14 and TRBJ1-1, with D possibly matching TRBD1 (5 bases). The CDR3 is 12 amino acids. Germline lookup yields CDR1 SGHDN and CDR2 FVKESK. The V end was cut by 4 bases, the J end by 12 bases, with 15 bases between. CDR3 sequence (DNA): TGTGCCAGCAGCCGGGGGTGGGGGAGAACTTTCTTT. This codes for CASSRGWGRTFF.

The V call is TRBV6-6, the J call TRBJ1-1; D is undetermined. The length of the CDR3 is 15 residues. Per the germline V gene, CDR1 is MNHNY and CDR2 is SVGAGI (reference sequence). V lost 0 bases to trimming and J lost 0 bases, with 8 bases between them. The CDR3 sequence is CASSYSIGLNTEAFF. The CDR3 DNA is TGTGCCAGCAGTTACTCGATAGGGCTGAACACTGAAGCTTTCTTT.

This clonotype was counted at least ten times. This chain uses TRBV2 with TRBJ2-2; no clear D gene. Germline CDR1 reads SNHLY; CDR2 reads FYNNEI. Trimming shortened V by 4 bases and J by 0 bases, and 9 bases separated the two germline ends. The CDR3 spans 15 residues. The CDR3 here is CASSAYGPNTGELFF. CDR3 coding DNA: TGTGCCAGCAGTGCCTACGGGCCGAACACCGGGGAGCTGTTTTTT.

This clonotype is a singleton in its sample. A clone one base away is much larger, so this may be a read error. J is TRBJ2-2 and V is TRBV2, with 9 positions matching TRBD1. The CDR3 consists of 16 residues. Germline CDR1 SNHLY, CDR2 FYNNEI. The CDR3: CASRATGGAGTGEPFF. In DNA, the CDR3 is TGTGCCAGCAGGGCAACAGGGGGCGCGGGCACCGGGGAGCCGTTTTTT.

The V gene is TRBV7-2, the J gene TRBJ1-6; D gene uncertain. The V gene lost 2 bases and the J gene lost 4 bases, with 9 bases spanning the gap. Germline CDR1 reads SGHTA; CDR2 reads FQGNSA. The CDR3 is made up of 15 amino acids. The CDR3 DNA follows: TGTGCCAGCAGCTTAAGGGCAGGTTATAATTCACCCCTCCACTTT. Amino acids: CASSLRAGYNSPLHF. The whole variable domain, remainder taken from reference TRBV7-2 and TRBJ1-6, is GAGVSQSPSNKVTEKGKDVELRCDPISGHTALYWYRQSLGQGLEFLIYFQGNSAPDKSGLPSDRFSAERTGGSVSTLTIQRTQQEDSAVYLCASSLRAGYNSPLHFGNGTRLTVT.

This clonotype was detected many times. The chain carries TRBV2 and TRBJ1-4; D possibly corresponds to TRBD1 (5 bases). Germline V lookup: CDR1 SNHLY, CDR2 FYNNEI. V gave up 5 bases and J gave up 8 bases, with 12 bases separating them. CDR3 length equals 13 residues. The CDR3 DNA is TGTGCCAGCAGTTGGGGCACAGAGGAAAAACTGTTTTTT. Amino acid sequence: CASSWGTEEKLFF.